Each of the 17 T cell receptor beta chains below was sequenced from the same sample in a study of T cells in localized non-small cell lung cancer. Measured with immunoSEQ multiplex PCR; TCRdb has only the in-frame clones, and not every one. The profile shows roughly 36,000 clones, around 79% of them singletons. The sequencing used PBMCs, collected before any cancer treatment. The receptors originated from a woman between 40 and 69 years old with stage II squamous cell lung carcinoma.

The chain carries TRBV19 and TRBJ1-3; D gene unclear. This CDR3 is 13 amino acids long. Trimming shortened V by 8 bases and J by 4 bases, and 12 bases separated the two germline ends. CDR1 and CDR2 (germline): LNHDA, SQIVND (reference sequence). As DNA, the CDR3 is TGTGCCAGTCGCCAGAGTATAGGAAACACCATATATTTT. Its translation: CASRQSIGNTIYF.

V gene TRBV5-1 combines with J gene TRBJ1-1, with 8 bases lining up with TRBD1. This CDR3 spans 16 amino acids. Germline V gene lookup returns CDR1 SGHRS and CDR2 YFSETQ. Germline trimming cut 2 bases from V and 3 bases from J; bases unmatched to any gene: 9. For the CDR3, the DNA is TGCGCCAGCAGCTTACCTTCAGGGGGCAAGTACACTGAAGCTTTCTTT. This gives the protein CASSLPSGGKYTEAFF.

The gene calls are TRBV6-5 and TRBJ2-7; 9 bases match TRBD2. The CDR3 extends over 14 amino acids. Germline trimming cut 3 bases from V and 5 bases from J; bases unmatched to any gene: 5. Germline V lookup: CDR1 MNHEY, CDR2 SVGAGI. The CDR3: CASSYSTSGDEQYV. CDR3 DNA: TGTGCCAGCAGTTATTCGACTAGCGGTGACGAGCAGTACGTC.

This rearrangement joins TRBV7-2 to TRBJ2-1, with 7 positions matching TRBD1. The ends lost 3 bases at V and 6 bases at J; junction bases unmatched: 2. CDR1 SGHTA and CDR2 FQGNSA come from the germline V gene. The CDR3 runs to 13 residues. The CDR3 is CASSFTGVNEQFF. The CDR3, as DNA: TGTGCCAGCAGCTTCACAGGGGTCAATGAGCAGTTCTTC.

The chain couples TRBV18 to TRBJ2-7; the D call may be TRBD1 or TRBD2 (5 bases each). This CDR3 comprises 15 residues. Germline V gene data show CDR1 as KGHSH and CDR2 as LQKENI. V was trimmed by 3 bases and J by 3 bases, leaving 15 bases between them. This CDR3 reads CASSPESGGGYEQYV. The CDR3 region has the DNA TGTGCCAGCTCACCTGAGTCAGGTGGGGGCTACGAGCAGTACGTC.

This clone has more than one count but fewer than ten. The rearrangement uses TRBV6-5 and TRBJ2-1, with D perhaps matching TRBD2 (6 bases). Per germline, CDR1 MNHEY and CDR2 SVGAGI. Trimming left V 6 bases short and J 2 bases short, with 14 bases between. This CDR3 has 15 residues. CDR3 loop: CASSLGGRAYNEQFF. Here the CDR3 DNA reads TGTGCCAGCAGCCTGGGGGGAAGGGCCTACAATGAGCAGTTCTTC.

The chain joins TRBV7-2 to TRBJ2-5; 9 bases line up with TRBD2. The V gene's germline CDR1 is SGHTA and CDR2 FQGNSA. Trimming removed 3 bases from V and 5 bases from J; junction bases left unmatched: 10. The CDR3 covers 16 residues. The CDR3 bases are TGTGCCAGCAGCTTGGGCGGGAGGGCCTTGGGGGAGACCCAGTACTTC. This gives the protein CASSLGGRALGETQYF.

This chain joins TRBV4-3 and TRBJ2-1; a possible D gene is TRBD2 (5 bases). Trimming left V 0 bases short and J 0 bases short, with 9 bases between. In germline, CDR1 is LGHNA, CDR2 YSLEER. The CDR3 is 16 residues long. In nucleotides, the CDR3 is TGCGCCAGCAGCCAAGATGCTAGCTTCTCCTACAATGAGCAGTTCTTC. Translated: CASSQDASFSYNEQFF.

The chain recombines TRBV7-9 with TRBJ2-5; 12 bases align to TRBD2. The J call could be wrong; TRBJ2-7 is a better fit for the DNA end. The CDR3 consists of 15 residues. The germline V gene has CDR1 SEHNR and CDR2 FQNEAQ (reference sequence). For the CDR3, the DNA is TGTGCCAGCGGCTCACCTAGCGGGAGGGTCTACGAGCAGTACTTC. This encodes CASGSPSGRVYEQYF.

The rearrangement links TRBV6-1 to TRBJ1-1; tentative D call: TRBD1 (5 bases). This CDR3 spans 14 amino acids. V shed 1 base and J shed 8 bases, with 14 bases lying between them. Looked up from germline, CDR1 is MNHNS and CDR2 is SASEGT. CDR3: CASSEDPPGLEAFF. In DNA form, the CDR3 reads TGTGCCAGCAGTGAAGACCCCCCAGGGCTAGAAGCTTTCTTT.

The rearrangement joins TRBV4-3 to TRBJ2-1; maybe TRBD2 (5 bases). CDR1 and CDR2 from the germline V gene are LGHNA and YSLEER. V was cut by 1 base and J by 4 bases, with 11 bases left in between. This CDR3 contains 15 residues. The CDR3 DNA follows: TGCGCCAGCAGCCAAGTCGGGGATTTTTACAATGAGCAGTTCTTC. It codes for CASSQVGDFYNEQFF.

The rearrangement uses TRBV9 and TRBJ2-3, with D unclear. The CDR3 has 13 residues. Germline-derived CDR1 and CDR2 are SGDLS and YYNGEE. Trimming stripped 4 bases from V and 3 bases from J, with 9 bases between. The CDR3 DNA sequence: TGTGCCAGCAGCCTACTTATAACAGATACGCAGTATTTT. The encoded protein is CASSLLITDTQYF.

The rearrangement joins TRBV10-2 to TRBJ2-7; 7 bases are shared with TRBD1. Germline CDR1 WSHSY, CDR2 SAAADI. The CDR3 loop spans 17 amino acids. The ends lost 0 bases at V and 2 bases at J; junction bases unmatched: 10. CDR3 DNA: TGCGCCAGCAGTGAGTCTATTACGGGACAGAAGGCCTACGAGCAGTACTTC. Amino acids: CASSESITGQKAYEQYF.

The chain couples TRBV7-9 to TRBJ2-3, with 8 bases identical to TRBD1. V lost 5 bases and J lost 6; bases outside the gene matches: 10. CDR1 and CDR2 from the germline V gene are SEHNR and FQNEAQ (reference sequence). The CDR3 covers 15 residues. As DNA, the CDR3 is TGTGCCAGCAGCGCAACAGGGGGGAGTACGGATACGCAGTATTTT. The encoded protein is CASSATGGSTDTQYF.

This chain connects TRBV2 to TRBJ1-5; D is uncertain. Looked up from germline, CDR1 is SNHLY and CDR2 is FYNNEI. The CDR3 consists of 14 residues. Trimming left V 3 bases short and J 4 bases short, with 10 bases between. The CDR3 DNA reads TGTGCCAGCAGTGATCGGATCTCAAATCAGCCCCAGCATTTT. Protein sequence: CASSDRISNQPQHF.

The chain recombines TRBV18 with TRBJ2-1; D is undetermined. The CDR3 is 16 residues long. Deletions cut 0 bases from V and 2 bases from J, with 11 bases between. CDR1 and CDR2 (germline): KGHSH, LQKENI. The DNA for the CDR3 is TGTGCCAGCTCACCACCGAAAGGGTTCGCCTACAATGAGCAGTTCTTC. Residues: CASSPPKGFAYNEQFF.

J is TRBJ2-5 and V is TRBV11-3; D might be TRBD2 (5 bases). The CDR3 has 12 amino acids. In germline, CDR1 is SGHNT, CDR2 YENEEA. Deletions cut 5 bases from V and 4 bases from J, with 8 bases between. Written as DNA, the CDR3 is TGTGCCAGCAGCAACGGAGGAGAGACCCAGTACTTC. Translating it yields CASSNGGETQYF.